The 27 T cell receptor beta chains listed next were all sequenced from one sample in a study of Graves' ophthalmopathy and Graves' hyperthyroidism. Amplification targeted the TCR beta CDR3 regions, with RNA transcripts as the source material. Scientists carried out first-round RT-PCR using HTBI primers and then a second-round multiplex PCR. Each CDR3 protein is one row after TCRdb ran MiXCR on the multiplex PCR reads. The sample lists 350,000 or so distinct CDR3 sequences; about 17% were seen once. The specimen was peripheral blood. All receptors come from an adult man with Graves' ophthalmopathy.

This clonotype was picked up a small number of times. The germline gene is not matched at one end of the junction; a read error may be the cause. The rearrangement uses TRBV24-1 and TRBJ1-1; 9 bases match TRBD1. Per the germline V gene, CDR1 is KGHDR and CDR2 is SFDVKD. This CDR3 spans 15 amino acids. This chain's CDR3 is CVTSDARQGGQRAFF. The CDR3 coding sequence is TGTGTCACCAGTGACGCCAGACAGGGGGGTCAACGAGCCTTCTTT.

This clonotype came up a few times. This chain connects TRBV6-1 to TRBJ1-5; unclear D gene. CDR1 and CDR2 from the germline V gene are MNHNS and SASEGT. V lost 0 bases and J lost 8, with 14 bases in between. This CDR3 has 15 amino acids. CDR3 DNA sequence: TGTGCCAGCAGTGAAGCTGGGAGGGCCCGGGAGCCCCAGCATTTT. Amino acid sequence: CASSEAGRAREPQHF.

In DNA form, the CDR3 reads TGTGCCAGCACTGATCGACGGGACTATGGCTACACCTTC. This codes for CASTDRRDYGYTF. The chain carries TRBV6-2 or TRBV6-3 and TRBJ1-2, with unresolved D. V was trimmed by 7 bases and J by 3 bases, leaving 12 bases between them. Per the germline V gene, CDR1 is MNHEY and CDR2 is SVGEGT. The CDR3 is 13 amino acids.

This chain joins TRBV11-1 and TRBJ2-7; D perhaps matches TRBD1 (6 bases). The germline CDR1 and CDR2 sequences are SGHAT and FQDESV (reference sequence). This CDR3 region has 17 residues. Trimming left V 8 bases short and J 3 bases short, with 26 bases between. This CDR3 reads CASGLGAVQGQHYEQYF. Here the CDR3 DNA reads TGTGCCAGCGGACTCGGGGCCGTGCAGGGACAACACTACGAGCAGTACTTC.

This clonotype showed up just once. The chain couples TRBV30 to TRBJ1-2, with D perhaps matching TRBD1 (5 bases). The CDR3 has 15 residues. CDR1 is GTSNPN and CDR2 is SVGIG in the germline V gene (reference sequence). The germline V and J ends were trimmed by 6 bases and 3 bases, with 20 bases remaining between them. This chain's CDR3 is CACLPGPVGDYGYTF. The CDR3 bases are TGTGCCTGCCTCCCCGGTCCGGTAGGGGACTATGGCTACACCTTC. Based on the CDR3 plus reference TRBV30 and TRBJ1-2, the full variable domain is SQTIHQWPATLVQPVGSPLSLECTVEGTSNPNLYWYRQAAGRGLQLLFYSVGIGQISSEVPQNLSASRPQDRQFILSSKKLLLSDSGFYLCACLPGPVGDYGYTFGSGTRLTVV.

The chain recombines TRBV10-1 with TRBJ2-7, with D possibly being TRBD2 (5 bases). This CDR3 region has 12 residues. CDR1 and CDR2 from the germline V gene are WNHNN and SYGVQD (reference sequence). V was shortened by 10 bases and J by 4 bases, with 14 bases between the two germline ends. CDR3 in DNA: TGCGCCACCTCGGACTCCCAGTACGAGCAGTACTTC. Its protein product is CATSDSQYEQYF.

This clonotype was detected many times. The chain uses TRBV5-1 and TRBJ2-7; a possible D gene is TRBD1 (6 bases). Looked up from germline, CDR1 is SGHRS and CDR2 is YFSETQ. The CDR3 is 13 residues long. The V and J ends lost 4 bases and 4 bases respectively, with 12 bases between them. CDR3 in amino acids: CASSRQETYEQYF. Written as DNA, the CDR3 is TGCGCCAGCAGCCGACAGGAGACATACGAGCAGTACTTC.

The sample holds a few counts of this clonotype. Given a much more abundant clone one base away, this may be a read error. The rearrangement uses TRBV11-2 and TRBJ1-3; D remains ambiguous. The germline gives CDR1 SGHAT, CDR2 FQNNGV. Trimming stripped 2 bases from V and 1 base from J, with 12 bases between. The CDR3 spans 16 residues. CDR3 nucleotide sequence: TGTGCCAGCAGCTTAAAGGGCCCCGGGTCTGGAAACACCATATATTTT. Residues: CASSLKGPGSGNTIYF.

In this sample, this clonotype turned up many times. The V call is TRBV12-3 or TRBV12-4, the J call TRBJ2-5; no definite D call. CDR3 length: 15 residues. Between the trimmed V and J ends, which lost 5 bases and 5 bases, there was a span of 18 bases. The DNA for the CDR3 is TGTGCCAGCAGTGCCTCGCGCGGTCCCGGTGAGACCCAGTACTTC. Translation: CASSASRGPGETQYF.

This CDR3 reads CASSEVNSPYGYTF. The CDR3, as DNA: TGTGCCAGCAGTGAAGTGAACAGTCCTTATGGCTACACCTTC. This sequence joins TRBV6-1 and TRBJ1-2; D call uncertain. The CDR3 is 14 residues long. Trimming took off 1 base at V and 5 bases at J, with 11 bases between the two ends. The germline CDR1 and CDR2 sequences are MNHNS and SASEGT.

This clonotype was observed many times. This chain connects TRBV18 to TRBJ1-1; D call uncertain. V lost 3 bases and J 1 base, leaving 12 bases between the germline ends. The CDR3 length is 15 residues. Per germline, CDR1 KGHSH and CDR2 LQKENI. CDR3 loop: CASSPRGNQNTEAFF. For the CDR3, the DNA is TGTGCCAGCTCACCCCGCGGGAACCAGAACACTGAAGCTTTCTTT.

This clonotype turned up a few times. The genes are TRBV11-1 and TRBJ1-1; tentatively, D is TRBD1 (5 bases). Trimming left V 5 bases short and J 8 bases short, with 24 bases between. From germline, CDR1 is SGHAT and CDR2 FQDESV (reference sequence). This CDR3 has 16 amino acids. CDR3 nucleotides: TGTGCCAGCAGCCAACAGGTCCCATTAAGTTTTAAGGAAGCTTTCTTT. Residues: CASSQQVPLSFKEAFF. Variable domain in full (rest from reference TRBV11-1 and TRBJ1-1): EAEVAQSPRYKITEKSQAVAFWCDPISGHATLYWYRQILGQGPELLVQFQDESVVDDSQLPKDRFSAERLKGVDSTLKIQPAELGDSAMYLCASSQQVPLSFKEAFFGQGTRLTVV.

This clonotype was detected a few times. This chain joins TRBV28 and TRBJ2-7; D is unclear. The last part of the DNA fits TRBJ2-1 better; the J call may be wrong. The CDR3 covers 13 residues. Germline values: CDR1 MDHEN, CDR2 SYDVKM. The CDR3 bases are TGTGCCAGCACAATAGGGAAGGGCTACGAGCAGTTCTTC. Translation gives CASTIGKGYEQFF.

This clonotype was recorded at least ten times. The genes are TRBV5-6 and TRBJ2-5, with D uncertain. Germline CDR1 SGHDT, CDR2 YYEEEE. CDR3 length equals 13 residues. V dropped 6 bases and J dropped 4 bases, with 13 bases sitting between them. The CDR3 sequence is CASNSQDRETQYF. In DNA form, the CDR3 reads TGTGCCAGCAACTCGCAGGACCGAGAGACCCAGTACTTC.

This clonotype has a count of ten or more. The V gene is TRBV6-2 or TRBV6-3, the J gene TRBJ2-2; D perhaps matches TRBD1 (5 bases). CDR1 is MNHEY and CDR2 is SVGEGT in the germline V gene. Trimming left V 2 bases short and J 4 bases short, with 20 bases between. CDR3 length: 18 residues. The CDR3 nucleotides read TGTGCCAGCAGTTACGAGCAGGGCAGAGGATCCTTCACCGGGGAGCTGTTTTTT. Protein product: CASSYEQGRGSFTGELFF.

Note on this clonotype: Mismatch with germline at one junction end may stem from a read error. V gene TRBV10-2 combines with J gene TRBJ1-2; D not certain. The CDR3 runs 13 residues. Germline lookup yields CDR1 WSHSY and CDR2 SAAADI. The CDR3 is CASSELRTGGYTF. In DNA form, the CDR3 reads TGTGCCAGCAGTGAATTGAGGACCGGAGGCTACACCTTC.

CDR3 bases: TGTGCCAGCAGCCAAGACCCGCGGCCCCCGGGGACCCAGTACTTC. It specifies CASSQDPRPPGTQYF. The chain links TRBV9 to TRBJ2-5; D is unclear. V dropped 4 bases and J dropped 7 bases, with 20 bases sitting between them. The CDR3 has 15 residues. CDR1 SGDLS and CDR2 YYNGEE come from the germline V gene. The full variable domain, in which reference TRBV9 and TRBJ2-5 provide the parts outside the CDR3, is DSGVTQTPKHLITATGQRVTLRCSPRSGDLSVYWYQQSLDQGLQFLIQYYNGEERAKGNILERFSAQQFPDLHSELNLSSLELGDSALYFCASSQDPRPPGTQYFGPGTRLLVL.

Turning to this clonotype: A much larger clone lies one base from this, so it may be a read error. The rearrangement joins TRBV15 to TRBJ1-2; 8 bases are a match to TRBD1. Germline values: CDR1 LNHNV, CDR2 YYDKDF (reference sequence). Trimming at V came to 7 bases and at J to 5 bases, leaving 9 bases not matched to a gene. The CDR3 sequence is 14 residues long. In DNA, the CDR3 is TGTGCCACCAACCGGGACAGGTCTGTGTATGGCTACACCTTC. It translates to CATNRDRSVYGYTF.

The chain couples TRBV25-1 to TRBJ2-1; 9 bases align to TRBD2. The germline gives CDR1 MGHDK, CDR2 SYGVNS. The V gene end was trimmed by 6 bases and the J gene end by 1 base; junction bases not matched to a gene: 4. The CDR3 spans 15 residues. Written as DNA, the CDR3 is TGTGCCAGCAGGACGACTAGCGGATCCTACAATGAGCAGTTCTTC. It yields the protein CASRTTSGSYNEQFF.

This clonotype has at least ten counts. V gene TRBV7-9 combines with J gene TRBJ2-5; possible D gene TRBD2, 5 bases. Trimming took off 10 bases at V and 4 bases at J, with 13 bases between the two ends. The CDR3 sequence is 12 residues long. CDR1 is SEHNR, CDR2 FQNEAQ, per germline (reference sequence). CDR3 residues: CATRGDGETQYF. The CDR3 DNA is TGTGCCACCCGGGGAGACGGAGAGACCCAGTACTTC.

This clonotype was recorded many times. The chain carries TRBV5-1 and TRBJ1-3; the match to TRBD1 covers 7 bases. From germline, CDR1 is SGHRS and CDR2 YFSETQ. The V and J ends lost 4 bases and 4 bases, in that order; junction bases with no gene match: 8. The CDR3 loop spans 15 amino acids. CDR3 sequence: CASSINAGQGNTIYF. The CDR3, as DNA: TGCGCCAGCAGCATCAACGCGGGACAGGGAAACACCATATATTTT. Together with reference TRBV5-1 and TRBJ1-3, the CDR3 gives the full variable domain: KAGVTQTPRYLIKTRGQQVTLSCSPISGHRSVSWYQQTPGQGLQFLFEYFSETQRNKGNFPGRFSGRQFSNSRSEMNVSTLELGDSALYLCASSINAGQGNTIYFGEGSWLTVV.

This clonotype was counted ten times or more. J is TRBJ1-5 and V is TRBV6-1, with TRBD1 as a possible D gene (6 bases). Germline values: CDR1 MNHNS, CDR2 SASEGT. This CDR3 is built from 13 residues. V gave up 6 bases and J gave up 7 bases, with 13 bases separating them. The CDR3 region has the DNA TGTGCCAGCAGCCGGGGGCCGCAACAGCCCCAGCATTTT. Translation gives CASSRGPQQPQHF.

This clonotype has a count of ten or more. The rearrangement joins TRBV6-1 to TRBJ2-5; tentatively, D is TRBD1 or TRBD2 (5 bases each). The V gene lost 5 bases and the J gene lost 5 bases, with 21 bases spanning the gap. The CDR3 contains 16 residues. CDR1 is MNHNS, CDR2 SASEGT, per germline. The CDR3 DNA sequence: TGTGCCAGCAGTAGCAGGGTACCTCAAAGGGAGGAGACCCAGTACTTC. Translation gives CASSSRVPQREETQYF.

This clonotype has only a few counts. V gene TRBV12-3 or TRBV12-4 combines with J gene TRBJ1-2; D perhaps matches TRBD1 (6 bases). V lost 2 bases and J lost 4, with 11 bases in between. The CDR3 loop spans 14 amino acids. CDR3 amino acids: CASSLLQGIYGYTF. In DNA, the CDR3 is TGTGCCAGCAGTTTATTACAGGGCATCTATGGCTACACCTTC.

This clonotype was found many times. The chain has TRBV6-1 and TRBJ1-5; possible D gene TRBD1, 5 bases. V was pared by 5 bases and J by 0 bases, with 11 bases between. The germline gives CDR1 MNHNS, CDR2 SASEGT. This CDR3 is built from 15 residues. Written as DNA, the CDR3 is TGTGCCAGCAGTAAACAGGTTAATAGCAATCAGCCCCAGCATTTT. This sequence encodes CASSKQVNSNQPQHF.

This clonotype appeared many times. The chain has TRBV6-5 and TRBJ1-2; no definite D call. Looked up from germline, CDR1 is MNHEY and CDR2 is SVGAGI. The V end lost 2 bases, the J end lost 3 bases, and 7 bases lay between the germline ends. The CDR3 has 13 residues. CDR3 nucleotides: TGTGCCAGCAGTTACACCCACGACTATGGCTACACCTTC. Encoded protein: CASSYTHDYGYTF.

The chain combines TRBV6-1 with TRBJ2-5; no clear D gene. The germline CDR1 and CDR2 sequences are MNHNS and SASEGT. V gave up 4 bases and J gave up 6 bases, with 9 bases separating them. This CDR3 region has 12 residues. The CDR3 nucleotides are TGTGCCAGCAGTGCGGAAAGGAAGACCCAGTACTTC. Its protein product is CASSAERKTQYF.